These 11 T cell receptor beta chains were sequenced from one sample in a study of shared clonotypes between healthy human individuals (TCRdb year 2020). Receptor amplification or capture employed the immunoSEQ multiplex PCR assay. This immuneACCESS table, as held by TCRdb, lists in-frame sequences with V and J called but not all clones. Of the missing ones, under half trace to an unresolved V gene in checked studies; the others have no known cause. The sample table records about 1.5 million clones; 98% of these occur just once. Clones ranked in the top ten supply approximately 0.44% of the sample. The sample comprised naive CD4+ T cells sorted from blood. The sample's cell subset or site label, decoded: CD45RA+ positively selected. These TCRs come from a man aged 25-45 years in good health.

J is TRBJ2-7 and V is TRBV28; TRBD2 aligns across 10 bases. V trimming: 7 bases; J trimming: 3 bases; junction bases outside the gene matches: 9. The CDR3 is 15 residues long. Per germline, CDR1 MDHEN and CDR2 SYDVKM. CDR3 residues: CASNSPSGSIYEQYF. The DNA for the CDR3 is TGTGCCAGCAATTCCCCTAGCGGGAGTATCTACGAGCAGTACTTC.

The rearrangement joins TRBV7-2 to TRBJ2-4; D may match TRBD1 or TRBD2 (5 bases each). This CDR3 has 14 amino acids. Per the germline V gene, CDR1 is SGHTA and CDR2 is FQGNSA. V lost 5 bases, J lost 11 bases, and 19 bases lay in between. CDR3 loop: CASSPARDRVVQYF. In nucleotides, the CDR3 is TGTGCCAGCAGCCCCGCCCGGGACCGTGTTGTTCAGTACTTC.

The chain combines TRBV4-3 with TRBJ2-7; D could derive from TRBD1 or TRBD2 (5 bases each). This CDR3 is built from 16 residues. V was clipped by 4 bases and J by 3 bases, with 19 bases between them. The germline CDR1 and CDR2 sequences are LGHNA and YSLEER. The CDR3 loop is CASSRSSTGPHYEQYF. CDR3 coding DNA: TGCGCCAGCAGCCGATCATCCACGGGACCCCACTACGAGCAGTACTTC.

The chain carries TRBV29-1 and TRBJ2-1; 10 bases are shared with TRBD2. Germline V lookup: CDR1 SQVTM, CDR2 ANQGSEA. The V and J ends lost 8 bases and 7 bases, in that order; junction bases with no gene match: 11. This CDR3 comprises 14 residues. The DNA for the CDR3 is TGCAGCTCCCAAGCGGGAGGGCTCCTTAATGAGCAGTTCTTC. Translating it yields CSSQAGGLLNEQFF.

The chain has TRBV5-6 and TRBJ2-7; D is undetermined. This CDR3 region has 14 residues. Germline V gene lookup returns CDR1 SGHDT and CDR2 YYEEEE. V shed 4 bases and J shed 2 bases, with 13 bases lying between them. The CDR3, as DNA: TGTGCCAGCAGCCCGCCGGATTACCCCTACGAGCAGTACTTC. Encoded protein: CASSPPDYPYEQYF.

This chain links TRBV6-5 with TRBJ2-3, with TRBD2 as a possible D gene (6 bases). Germline assignment: CDR1 MNHEY and CDR2 SVGAGI. V was cut by 4 bases and J by 9 bases, with 17 bases left in between. The CDR3 sequence is 14 residues long. CDR3: CASSSRPLGRTQYF. The DNA for the CDR3 is TGTGCCAGCAGTTCCAGGCCATTAGGGAGGACGCAGTATTTT.

J is TRBJ2-1 and V is TRBV14; D gene unclear. Germline CDR1 reads SGHDN; CDR2 reads FVKESK. V lost 3 bases, J lost 9 bases, and 12 bases lay in between. CDR3 length equals 13 residues. Here the CDR3 reads CASSQSRSTEQFF. CDR3 bases: TGTGCCAGCAGCCAGAGTAGATCGACTGAGCAGTTCTTC.

The chain links TRBV9 to TRBJ2-7; D unresolved. The germline V gene encodes CDR1 SGDLS and CDR2 YYNGEE. The CDR3 spans 13 residues. V shed 3 bases and J shed 5 bases, with 12 bases lying between them. Here the CDR3 DNA reads TGTGCCAGCAGCGCGGGTTGGGCCGACGAGCAGTACTTC. Protein: CASSAGWADEQYF.

V and J are TRBV28 and TRBJ2-7; D might be TRBD1 (6 bases). The V end lost 3 bases, the J end lost 7 bases, and 10 bases lay between the germline ends. This CDR3 contains 12 residues. From germline, CDR1 is MDHEN and CDR2 SYDVKM. This CDR3 reads CASSFGRGEQYF. DNA for the CDR3: TGTGCCAGCAGTTTTGGAAGGGGGGAGCAGTACTTC.

The chain carries TRBV10-3 and TRBJ2-1; 8 nucleotides line up with TRBD2. The V gene's germline CDR1 is ENHRY and CDR2 SYGVKD. This CDR3 contains 13 residues. The V and J ends lost 6 bases and 6 bases, in that order; junction bases with no gene match: 4. The CDR3 DNA reads TGTGCCATCAGGCTGACTAGCGCCAATGAGCAGTTCTTC. This translates into CAIRLTSANEQFF.

In the case of this clone: The junction departs from the called germline gene at one end, perhaps through a read error. The chain's CDR3 is CASSLVGSGSTGELFF. For the CDR3, the DNA is TGTGCCAGCAGCTTGGTTGGTAGCGGGAGCACCGGTGAGCTGTTTTTT. V is TRBV5-4 and J is TRBJ2-2; 9 bases are a match to TRBD2. The CDR3 is 16 amino acids. In germline, CDR1 is SGHNT, CDR2 YYREEE (reference sequence).